The rows below give T cell receptor beta chains drawn from one sample of a study of blood T cell repertoires in COVID-19. The protocol was immunoSEQ multiplex PCR, while the TCRdb copy is restricted to in-frame clones and leaves out a portion. The sample holds around 150,000 clones; about 80% are singletons and the top ten take over 2%. The sequenced sample consisted of peripheral blood. Receptors were obtained from a man between 65 and 79 years old with acute or convalescent COVID-19. CDR3s include the opening cysteine and the closing phenylalanine or tryptophan. The D gene is left open where the match is weak. Size tells how often a clone was seen (once, few, many) or the class of an expanded clone, and some rows leave it out.

j_call d_call v_call clone_size cdr3_aa cdr3_nt
TRBJ2-5 TRBD2 TRBV28 NA CASSLWSRAGGETQYF TGTGCCAGCAGTTTATGGAGCCGGGCCGGGGGGGAGACCCAGTACTTC
TRBJ2-7 TRBD1 TRBV9 NA CASSARSGTGGKEQYF TGTGCCAGCAGCGCACGATCGGGGACAGGGGGCAAGGAGCAGTACTTC
TRBJ2-3 NA TRBV30 NA CAWSMGGSTDTQYF TGTGCCTGGAGTATGGGGGGAAGCACAGATACGCAGTATTTT
TRBJ1-1 NA TRBV7-2 NA CASSLSGQRAEAFF TGTGCCAGCAGCTTATCGGGACAAAGGGCTGAAGCTTTCTTT
TRBJ1-3 TRBD1 TRBV30 NA CAWSLNRGSGNTIYF TGTGCCTGGAGTTTAAACAGGGGTTCTGGAAACACCATATATTTT
TRBJ2-3 TRBD2 TRBV6-4 NA CASSSASGGGGTDTQYF TGTGCCAGCAGTTCGGCTAGCGGGGGGGGAGGCACAGATACGCAGTATTTT
TRBJ2-7 NA TRBV7-6 NA CASSLGAGGSYEQYF TGTGCCAGCAGCTTAGGGGCAGGGGGGTCCTACGAGCAGTACTTC
TRBJ1-4 NA TRBV24-1 once CATSERTVPNEKLFF TGTGCCACCAGTGAGAGGACAGTCCCGAATGAAAAACTGTTTTTT
TRBJ1-2 NA TRBV12-3/TRBV12-4 NA CASTAGDYGYTF TGTGCCAGCACCGCCGGGGACTATGGCTACACCTTC
TRBJ1-1 NA TRBV12-3/TRBV12-4 few CASRPNRAGEAFF TGTGCCAGCAGACCAAACAGGGCGGGTGAAGCTTTCTTT
TRBJ2-1 NA TRBV19 few CASSMSLNEQFF TGTGCCAGTAGTATGTCTCTGAATGAGCAGTTCTTC
TRBJ2-5 TRBD2 TRBV27 NA CASRRTSGGTPETQYF TGTGCCAGCAGAAGAACTAGCGGGGGGACTCCAGAGACCCAGTACTTC
TRBJ2-3 NA TRBV6-5 NA CASSPTGSLADTQYF TGTGCCAGCAGTCCCACAGGGTCCCTGGCAGATACGCAGTATTTT
TRBJ1-1 NA TRBV9 NA CASSVAGQQAEAFF TGTGCCAGCAGCGTAGCAGGTCAGCAGGCTGAAGCTTTCTTT
TRBJ2-2 TRBD1 TRBV6-5 few CASSSGQGGTGELFF TGTGCCAGCAGTTCGGGACAGGGGGGCACCGGGGAGCTGTTTTTT
TRBJ2-7 TRBD1 TRBV7-6 NA CASSTNRQGYEQYF TGTGCCAGCAGCACCAATCGACAGGGCTACGAGCAGTACTTC
TRBJ1-3 TRBD1 TRBV9 few CASSVGWATGRTIYF TGTGCCAGCAGCGTAGGGTGGGCGACAGGGCGCACCATATATTTT
TRBJ2-7 TRBD2 TRBV28 NA CASRVAGAYEQYF TGTGCCAGCAGAGTAGCGGGAGCCTACGAGCAGTACTTC
TRBJ1-6 NA TRBV28 NA CASSLFFLEKGGAEDSPLHF TGTGCCAGCAGTTTATTTTTCCTGGAGAAAGGAGGGGCTGAGGATTCACCCCTCCACTTT
TRBJ2-3 TRBD2 TRBV3-1/TRBV3-2 NA CASSQFSGGADTQYF TGTGCCAGCAGCCAATTTAGCGGGGGGGCAGATACGCAGTATTTT
TRBJ1-2 NA TRBV11-2 NA CASSPPGARGGYTF TGTGCCAGCAGCCCCCCGGGTGCTAGGGGGGGCTACACCTTC
TRBJ1-1 NA TRBV6-2/TRBV6-3 NA CASSYSNIRFVGGNTEAFF TGTGCCAGCAGTTACTCGAATATAAGGTTCGTCGGGGGGAACACTGAAGCTTTCTTT
TRBJ2-3 NA TRBV2 NA CASSSRRSDTQYF TGTGCCAGCAGCAGTCGGCGGTCAGATACGCAGTATTTT
TRBJ1-3 NA TRBV7-6 NA CASSSPGRNTIYF TGTGCCAGCAGCTCCCCAGGGAGAAACACCATATATTTT
TRBJ1-2 NA TRBV6-5 NA CASTLAGGAGYTF TGTGCCAGCACCTTGGCGGGGGGCGCAGGCTACACCTTC
TRBJ1-5 TRBD1 TRBV19 NA CASIGDRGKGQPQHF TGTGCCAGTATAGGGGACAGGGGGAAAGGACAGCCCCAGCATTTT
TRBJ1-5 NA TRBV7-2 NA CASSLDQGFKPQHF TGTGCCAGCAGCTTAGACCAGGGGTTCAAGCCCCAGCATTTT
TRBJ1-5 TRBD1 TRBV7-8 NA CASSLQGNQGNQPQHF TGTGCCAGCAGCCTACAGGGGAATCAGGGCAATCAGCCCCAGCATTTT
TRBJ2-2 NA TRBV5-6 NA CASRGRWTGELFF TGTGCCAGCAGGGGGCGGTGGACCGGGGAGCTGTTTTTT
TRBJ2-7 NA TRBV5-1 NA CASSEVPTAQQYF TGCGCCAGTTCGGAGGTCCCTACGGCCCAGCAGTACTTC
TRBJ1-5 NA TRBV28 NA CASSPLKQPQHF TGTGCCAGCAGTCCTCTAAAACAGCCCCAGCATTTT
TRBJ2-3 TRBD1 TRBV18 NA CASSGGATGGTDTQYF TGTGCCAGCTCAGGGGGCGCGACAGGGGGCACAGATACGCAGTATTTT
TRBJ2-5 NA TRBV15 NA CATSRALGGGHGETQYF TGTGCCACCAGCAGAGCATTGGGTGGAGGGCACGGGGAGACCCAGTACTTC
TRBJ2-3 NA TRBV20-1 NA CSAFTDTQYF TGCAGTGCCTTCACAGATACGCAGTATTTT
TRBJ2-3 NA TRBV6-5 once CASSYGLSEGDTQYF TGTGCCAGCAGTTATGGACTATCAGAGGGAGATACGCAGTATTTT
TRBJ2-2 NA TRBV6-6 NA CASSYSSGTGELFF TGTGCCAGCAGTTACTCATCAGGCACCGGGGAGCTGTTTTTT
TRBJ1-3 NA TRBV28 NA CASSLAVSSGNTIYF TGTGCCAGCAGTTTGGCGGTAAGCTCTGGAAACACCATATATTTT
TRBJ2-1 TRBD1 TRBV11-2 NA CASSLGGTGGLNEQFF TGTGCCAGCAGCTTAGGGGGGACAGGGGGCTTGAATGAGCAGTTCTTC
TRBJ2-1 TRBD2 TRBV7-6 NA CASRGLAHNEQFF TGTGCCAGCAGGGGACTAGCGCATAATGAGCAGTTCTTC
TRBJ2-1 NA TRBV3-1/TRBV3-2 NA CASSQASSTNEQFF TGTGCCAGCAGCCAAGCTTCTAGCACCAATGAGCAGTTCTTC
TRBJ2-7 NA TRBV5-1 NA CASSLGGTSSYEQYF TGCGCCAGCAGCTTGGGCGGAACCAGCTCCTACGAGCAGTACTTC